This section outlines one T cell receptor (beta chain) sequence together with its context. This clonotype showed up many times. Its specific antigen is unknown. Qualities for individual bases were not recorded, and no much larger clone is one base off. The entry originates in a study of blood T cells in healthy people across ages (dated by TCRdb to between 2014 and 2017). Looking at the study overall: In model experiments, template switching captured about one uniquely barcoded TCR beta cDNA molecule for every two T cells. To track age-related changes in TCR beta repertoire diversity, the study relied on deep sequencing normalized with unique cDNA molecular identifiers. Four age groups were formed from the donors: young (average approximately 15 years), middle-aged (just under 40), aged (under 70) and long-lived (roughly 81). To avoid experimental bias, donors of different ages were spread randomly across the sequencing lanes. The study analyzed two additional independent replicas of 1 million unique cDNA reads from the same blood draw for two donors, one aged 18 to 29 and one aged 80 or older. The investigation overall reported the following: Because profiling used bulk unsorted PBMCs, naive and antigen-experienced compartments could not be compared conclusively. The long-lived group showed more naive CD4+ T cells, fewer expanded clones and increased TCR diversity than the aged group, suggesting age selection. Because donor CMV infection status was unknown, age-related changes in expanded clonotypes were potentially confounded. As age increased, observed TCR beta diversity per million T cells dropped in a roughly linear way, and a significant reduction was already evident by age around 41. Estimates of total diversity based on one million sequenced T cells were considered lower bounds and underestimates. There was a strong correlation between observed TCR beta diversity and the percentage of naive T cells measured by flow cytometry.

The donors were 40 or so Caucasian individuals from Russia, aged about 6 to 95 years, who were systemically healthy. Ten milliliters of peripheral blood were collected from each donor into EDTA-treated Vacutainer tubes. Ficoll-Paque density-gradient centrifugation was used to isolate PBMCs, with at least 6.5 million per sample. Total RNA was extracted from PBMCs with Trizol reagent, with at least 5 micrograms obtained per sample. For every donor, flow cytometry on a PBMC aliquot measured the percentage of naive CD45RAhigh/CD27high T cells. The protocol used for the library was 5' RACE. These reads were obtained on an Illumina HiSeq 2500. A second roughly 7 to 12 cycle PCR used a sample-barcoded 5' primer and a J-beta primer mix. A template-switch 5' adaptor carrying 12 random nucleotides introduced a unique molecular identifier onto each TCR beta cDNA molecule. Each sample yielded at least 2.5 million CDR3-containing paired-end reads. The Mint cDNA synthesis kit, primed by a TRBC-specific oligonucleotide, was used to synthesize first-strand cDNA from all RNA. Following uracil-DNA glycosylase treatment, all cDNA underwent a first 18-cycle PCR with the universal primers M1SS and BC2_uni_R. The study's own analysis went as follows. Each sample was normalized by randomly selecting 1 million high-quality reads, each carrying a distinct molecular identifier. Reads with shared molecular identifiers were discarded instead of being binned into consensus sequences. MiTCR, with a Q25 quality threshold and the strictest error-elimination algorithm, was used for CDR3 identification, clonotype clustering and error correction. Lower-bound total TCR beta diversity was estimated with a nonparametric unseen species model using Euler transformation. The raw public reads went through TCRdb reprocessing: fastp at Q25, MiXCR clone calling, in-frame beta chains kept. Duplicate CDR3 protein sequences are folded into a single record with the most common DNA and genes. The V and J calls here are based on TCRdb, not the publication. Across this sample there are 850,000 to 950,000 distinct CDR3 sequences, with around 26% seen only once. Of the sample, 17% falls within the top ten clones.

From its cysteine to its phenylalanine, the CDR3 spans 16 amino acids. The CDR3 DNA has 48 bases and is translated from base 1. CDR1 and CDR2 (MNHEY, SVGAGI) derive from the germline V gene. Germline trimming amounts to 5 bases on V and 3 bases on J, with 8 as the count of junction bases outside the gene matches. Source material: blood. This clonotype originated in a woman aged 80 or over in good health. In this chain, TRBV6-5 is recombined with TRBJ1-2, with 11 middle bases fitting TRBD1. The sequenced DNA: TGTGCCAGCAGTCGGACAGGGGGCGCGAGTCACTATGGCTACACCTTC. This codes for CASSRTGGASHYGYTF.